This record covers a single T cell receptor (beta chain). The data were taken from a study of T cell changes during pregnancy in multiple sclerosis. Libraries were prepared by immunoSEQ multiplex PCR; TCRdb keeps only in-frame clonotypes and omits some of them. The repertoire holds about 33,000 clones, approximately 91% seen once, with 2.8% in the top ten. Trimming took 2 bases from V and 2 from J, leaving 13 bases between them. Germline loops: CDR1 SGDLS, CDR2 YYNGEE. The CDR3 runs 15 residues. The clonotype originates from a female donor in good health, enrolled as a control in a pregnancy study. The chain carries TRBV9 and TRBJ2-5; perhaps TRBD2 as D (7 bases). The source material was CD4+ T cells from peripheral blood mononuclear cells, sampled in the third trimester of pregnancy. CDR3 sequence (DNA): TGTGCCAGCAGCGTGGGGGGGCGGCTGCAAGAGACCCAGTACTTC. Its translation is CASSVGGRLQETQYF.